Presented here are 28 T cell receptor beta chains from one specimen sequenced in a study of T cell responses to AZD1222 COVID-19 vaccine. Assay used: immunoSEQ multiplex PCR; TCRdb lists only in-frame clones, some missing. The sample has approximately 85,000 clones, 65% to 90% seen once. The sample consisted of peripheral blood, taken on day 0 of AZD1222 vaccination. The receptor source for this set is an adult in good health.

This clone was seen more than once but under ten times. The chain is built from TRBV5-5 and TRBJ1-4, with D unclear. The CDR3 contains 15 residues. Germline V CDR1 and CDR2: SGHKS, YYEKEE (reference sequence). The germline V and J ends were trimmed by 3 bases and 5 bases, with 14 bases remaining between them. CDR3 in amino acids: CASSSGPVGNEKLFF. In nucleotides, the CDR3 is TGTGCCAGCAGCTCCGGGCCCGTAGGAAATGAAAAACTGTTTTTT.

This sequence joins TRBV11-2 and TRBJ2-2; D uncertain. Trimming removed 6 bases from V and 6 bases from J, with 11 bases in between. CDR3 length: 13 amino acids. Germline CDR1 is SGHAT and CDR2 is FQNNGV. The chain's CDR3 is CASRRVLSGELFF. In nucleotides, the CDR3 is TGTGCCAGCAGGAGAGTGTTGTCCGGGGAGCTGTTTTTT.

The rearrangement joins TRBV5-6 to TRBJ1-2; D ambiguous. The germline gives CDR1 SGHDT, CDR2 YYEEEE. Trimming removed 0 bases from V and 3 bases from J, with 9 bases in between. CDR3 length: 14 amino acids. The CDR3 bases are TGTGCCAGCAGCTTGGAGGGTTTGGACTATGGCTACACCTTC. Protein sequence: CASSLEGLDYGYTF.

The CDR3 spells CASSGAPSGYTDTQYF. The CDR3 DNA follows: TGTGCCAGCAGTGGGGCACCTAGCGGATACACAGATACGCAGTATTTT. This chain joins TRBV2 and TRBJ2-3, with 7 bases lining up with TRBD2. With V trimmed by 4 bases and J by 2 bases, 9 bases remained unmatched. This CDR3 region has 16 residues. Looked up from germline, CDR1 is SNHLY and CDR2 is FYNNEI.

This chain joins TRBV7-2 and TRBJ2-1, with a weak D call TRBD1 (5 bases). The V gene's germline CDR1 is SGHTA and CDR2 FQGNSA. Trimming cost V 0 bases and J 4 bases, with 7 bases left between them. The CDR3 consists of 14 residues. CDR3: CASSLAGPYNEQFF. DNA of the CDR3: TGTGCCAGCAGCTTAGCGGGGCCATACAATGAGCAGTTCTTC.

The chain uses TRBV5-1 and TRBJ2-1; unclear D gene. The CDR3 totals 15 residues. Germline V CDR1 and CDR2: SGHRS, YFSETQ. V gave up 0 bases and J gave up 4 bases, with 11 bases separating them. CDR3 sequence: CASSLAKTGYNEQFF. The DNA of the CDR3 is TGCGCCAGCAGCTTGGCGAAGACTGGGTACAATGAGCAGTTCTTC.

This chain joins TRBV19 and TRBJ2-1; 10 bases map to TRBD1. The CDR3 is 15 residues long. V gave up 5 bases and J gave up 5 bases; unmatched junction bases: 6. Looked up from germline, CDR1 is LNHDA and CDR2 is SQIVND (reference sequence). The CDR3 region has the DNA TGTGCCAGTAGTTCCCCGGACAGGGGGGACAATGAGCAGTTCTTC. Translating it yields CASSSPDRGDNEQFF.

This clone has a count of ten or more. The CDR3 nucleotides are TGTGCCAGCAGCTTAATCTTAGAAGAGACCCAGTACTTC. As protein: CASSLILEETQYF. V and J are TRBV7-8 and TRBJ2-5, with D uncertain. CDR3 length equals 13 residues. CDR1 is SGHVS and CDR2 is FQNEAQ in the germline V gene. The germline V and J ends were trimmed by 2 bases and 3 bases, with 7 bases remaining between them.

V and J are TRBV5-1 and TRBJ1-4; TRBD1 is a possible D gene (5 bases). V gave up 3 bases and J gave up 5 bases, with 14 bases separating them. Germline CDR1 and CDR2: SGHRS and YFSETQ. The length of the CDR3 is 15 residues. The CDR3 DNA follows: TGCGCCAGCAGCTCCACCGTGGGGCAGAATGAAAAACTGTTTTTT. Protein: CASSSTVGQNEKLFF.

This chain connects TRBV5-1 to TRBJ2-5; tentatively, D is TRBD1 or TRBD2 (6 bases each). V was trimmed by 1 base and J by 5 bases, leaving 9 bases between them. The CDR3 runs 13 residues. Germline V gives CDR1 SGHRS, CDR2 YFSETQ. CDR3 sequence reads: CASSLLGGETQYF. The CDR3 DNA reads TGCGCCAGCAGCTTGTTAGGGGGGGAGACCCAGTACTTC.

V and J are TRBV2 and TRBJ1-3, with D perhaps matching TRBD1 (5 bases). The V gene lost 6 bases and the J gene lost 1 base, with 7 bases spanning the gap. The CDR3 has 13 residues. Germline V CDR1 and CDR2: SNHLY, FYNNEI. The CDR3 DNA follows: TGTGCCAGCAGACAGGTTTCTGGAAACACCATATATTTT. This gives the protein CASRQVSGNTIYF.

The gene calls are TRBV14 and TRBJ2-5; D could derive from TRBD1 or TRBD2 (5 bases each). The CDR3 is made up of 14 amino acids. Trimming stripped 4 bases from V and 2 bases from J, with 11 bases between. Germline CDR1 reads SGHDN; CDR2 reads FVKESK. The CDR3 loop reads CASSPLGTQETQYF. For the CDR3, the DNA is TGTGCCAGCAGCCCACTAGGGACGCAAGAGACCCAGTACTTC. Supplemented by reference TRBV14 and TRBJ2-5, the full variable domain reads EAGVTQFPSHSVIEKGQTVTLRCDPISGHDNLYWYRRVMGKEIKFLLHFVKESKQDESGMPNNRFLAERTGGTYSTLKVQPAELEDSGVYFCASSPLGTQETQYFGPGTRLLVL.

CDR3 loop: CASSWGTGNQPQHF. The CDR3, as DNA: TGTGCCAGCAGCTGGGGGACAGGCAATCAGCCCCAGCATTTT. The J gene is TRBJ1-5, the V gene TRBV5-6; 7 bases map to TRBD1. The CDR3 loop spans 14 amino acids. Germline V gene sequence: CDR1 SGHDT, CDR2 YYEEEE. Unmatched junction bases numbered 2, after V lost 3 bases and J lost 2 bases.

The chain couples TRBV2 to TRBJ1-4; D might be TRBD1 (5 bases). The germline V gene encodes CDR1 SNHLY and CDR2 FYNNEI. This CDR3 is built from 14 residues. Deletions cut 2 bases from V and 13 bases from J, with 17 bases between. The CDR3 loop is CASSESQDWGVLFF. DNA of the CDR3: TGTGCCAGCAGTGAATCACAGGACTGGGGGGTACTGTTTTTT. Supplemented by reference TRBV2 and TRBJ1-4, the full variable domain reads EPEVTQTPSHQVTQMGQEVILRCVPISNHLYFYWYRQILGQKVEFLVSFYNNEISEKSEIFDDQFSVERPDGSNFTLKIRSTKLEDSAMYFCASSESQDWGVLFFGSGTQLSVL.

The chain recombines TRBV5-1 with TRBJ2-1; 10 bases are shared with TRBD1. Trimming at V came to 4 bases and at J to 9 bases, leaving 7 bases not matched to a gene. CDR3 length equals 14 residues. Germline lookup yields CDR1 SGHRS and CDR2 YFSETQ. CDR3 region: CASSPDRGRFEQFF. CDR3 in DNA: TGCGCCAGCAGCCCTGACAGGGGGCGCTTTGAGCAGTTCTTC. The whole variable domain, remainder taken from reference TRBV5-1 and TRBJ2-1, is KAGVTQTPRYLIKTRGQQVTLSCSPISGHRSVSWYQQTPGQGLQFLFEYFSETQRNKGNFPGRFSGRQFSNSRSEMNVSTLELGDSALYLCASSPDRGRFEQFFGPGTRLTVL.

This clone was found a few times. This chain links TRBV7-9 with TRBJ2-7; D unresolved. Between the trimmed V and J ends, which lost 1 base and 11 bases, there was a span of 15 bases. Germline lookup yields CDR1 SEHNR and CDR2 FQNEAQ (reference sequence). The CDR3 is 13 residues long. CDR3 sequence: CASSLGGANWEYF. Written as DNA, the CDR3 is TGTGCCAGCAGCTTAGGCGGAGCCAACTGGGAGTACTTC.

The chain has TRBV6-5 and TRBJ2-1; D is perhaps TRBD2 (6 bases). V lost 0 bases to trimming and J lost 15 bases, with 15 bases between them. The CDR3 is 13 residues long. Germline V lookup: CDR1 MNHEY, CDR2 SVGAGI. The chain's CDR3 is CASSYSPTSFRFF. The DNA for the CDR3 is TGTGCCAGCAGTTACTCCCCGACTAGTTTTCGGTTCTTC.

This clone came up once. The V and J genes are TRBV29-1 and TRBJ1-3; 10 positions agree with TRBD1. Trimming took 6 bases from V and 0 from J; bases not matched to a gene: 11. This CDR3 region has 17 residues. CDR1 and CDR2 (germline): SQVTM, ANQGSEA. CDR3 sequence: CSVTGQGLGDSGNTIYF. CDR3 coding DNA: TGCAGCGTGACGGGACAGGGGTTAGGGGACTCTGGAAACACCATATATTTT.

The chain recombines TRBV4-2 with TRBJ2-7; 10 positions agree with TRBD2. Germline values: CDR1 LGHNA, CDR2 YNFKEQ. The CDR3 is 16 residues long. Trimming cost V 0 bases and J 3 bases; bases outside gene matches: 5. For the CDR3, the DNA is TGTGCCAGCAGCCAAGAGGCTAGCGGGAGTTTCTACGAGCAGTACTTC. Amino acid sequence: CASSQEASGSFYEQYF.

J is TRBJ1-1 and V is TRBV7-2; D is possibly TRBD1 (5 bases). CDR1 is SGHTA, CDR2 FQGNSA, per germline. Trimming stripped 5 bases from V and 3 bases from J, with 7 bases between. This CDR3 has 12 amino acids. CDR3 DNA: TGTGCCAGCAGCCGACAGTACACTGAAGCTTTCTTT. This codes for CASSRQYTEAFF.

CDR3: CASSARQGLDGYTF. CDR3 DNA: TGTGCCAGCAGCGCCCGACAGGGGCTGGATGGCTACACCTTC. The chain recombines TRBV7-2 with TRBJ1-2, with 8 bases matching TRBD1. Germline-derived CDR1 and CDR2 are SGHTA and FQGNSA. With 5 bases clipped from V and 6 bases from J, the junction kept 8 bases outside the gene matches. CDR3 size: 14 residues.

On this clone itself: Other DNA sequences within the sample encode an identical CDR3. This chain joins TRBV10-3 and TRBJ2-2; possible D gene TRBD1, 6 bases. Germline-derived CDR1 and CDR2 are ENHRY and SYGVKD. The ends were cut back, 3 bases at V and 0 bases at J, with 8 bases in the middle. This CDR3 has 15 amino acids. For the CDR3, the DNA is TGTGCCATCAGTGAAAGGGGGACGAACACCGGGGAGCTGTTTTTT. Amino acid sequence: CAISERGTNTGELFF.

The chain joins TRBV11-3 to TRBJ2-7; perhaps TRBD1 as D (6 bases). The germline V gene encodes CDR1 SGHNT and CDR2 YENEEA. Trimming shortened V by 0 bases and J by 6 bases, and 9 bases separated the two germline ends. The CDR3 has 13 amino acids. The CDR3 region is CASSLDLGGEQYF. CDR3 nucleotide sequence: TGTGCCAGCAGCTTAGATCTAGGGGGCGAGCAGTACTTC.

The rearrangement uses TRBV30 and TRBJ1-1; tentatively, D is TRBD1 (5 bases). The V end lost 1 base, the J end lost 8 bases, and 8 bases lay between the germline ends. The CDR3 is 11 residues long. The germline gives CDR1 GTSNPN, CDR2 SVGIG (reference sequence). The DNA of the CDR3 is TGTGCCTGGAGTGGGAACAGGGAAGCTTTCTTT. As protein: CAWSGNREAFF.

The rearrangement uses TRBV6-5 and TRBJ1-1; D unclear. CDR3 length: 13 residues. V was clipped by 6 bases and J by 4 bases, with 12 bases between them. Germline V CDR1 and CDR2: MNHEY, SVGAGI. In DNA form, the CDR3 reads TGTGCCAGCAGATCTCCTAGGACCACTGAAGCTTTCTTT. It specifies CASRSPRTTEAFF.

In regard to this clone: At the DNA level, this CDR3 is encoded by other sequences in the same sample as well. This sequence joins TRBV30 and TRBJ2-6, with D possibly being TRBD1 or TRBD2 (6 bases each). CDR1 and CDR2 (germline): GTSNPN, SVGIG (reference sequence). V lost 5 bases, J lost 4 bases, and 12 bases lay in between. This CDR3 spans 14 amino acids. CDR3 region: CAWLGAGGANVLTF. CDR3 DNA sequence: TGTGCCTGGCTGGGGGCGGGGGGGGCCAACGTCCTGACTTTC.

V gene TRBV19 combines with J gene TRBJ2-7; possible D gene TRBD1, 6 bases. The V end was cut by 1 base, the J end by 0 bases, with 13 bases between. Germline V gene sequence: CDR1 LNHDA, CDR2 SQIVND (reference sequence). The CDR3 sequence is 16 residues long. The CDR3 loop is CASSIVGTPRSYEQYF. The CDR3 DNA reads TGTGCCAGTAGTATAGTAGGGACACCCCGCTCCTACGAGCAGTACTTC.

The rearrangement uses TRBV7-8 and TRBJ2-1, with D possibly TRBD1 on 6 matching bases. Trimming removed 5 bases at V and 4 bases at J, with 18 bases between. The CDR3 covers 16 residues. Germline-derived CDR1 and CDR2 are SGHVS and FQNEAQ. CDR3 sequence reads: CASSPQGRTPYNEQFF. CDR3 nucleotides: TGTGCCAGCAGCCCCCAGGGGCGGACACCATACAATGAGCAGTTCTTC. The full variable domain, completed using reference TRBV7-8 and TRBJ2-1, is GAGVSQSPRYKVAKRGQDVALRCDPISGHVSLFWYQQALGQGPEFLTYFQNEAQLDKSGLPSDRFFAERPEGSVSTLKIQRTQQEDSAVYLCASSPQGRTPYNEQFFGPGTRLTVL.